Sequencing of this TCR beta chain was carried out in a study of T cells of healthy individuals. Germline V gene lookup returns CDR1 DFQATT and CDR2 SNEGSKA (reference sequence). The CDR3 has 19 amino acids. V lost 3 bases and J lost 0; bases outside the gene matches: 10. This clonotype was seen only a few times. TCRdb used MiXCR to reprocess the 5' RACE reads, holding one entry per CDR3 protein. The sample lists approximately 52,000 distinct CDR3 sequences, 14% to 15% occurring once. This sequence joins TRBV20-1 and TRBJ1-6; 11 positions agree with TRBD1. The sequence was obtained from a human donor in good health. CDR3 bases: TGCAGTGCTAGTTCAAGAGCCGGGACAGGGGGCTCCTATAATTCACCCCTCCACTTT. The encoded protein is CSASSRAGTGGSYNSPLHF.